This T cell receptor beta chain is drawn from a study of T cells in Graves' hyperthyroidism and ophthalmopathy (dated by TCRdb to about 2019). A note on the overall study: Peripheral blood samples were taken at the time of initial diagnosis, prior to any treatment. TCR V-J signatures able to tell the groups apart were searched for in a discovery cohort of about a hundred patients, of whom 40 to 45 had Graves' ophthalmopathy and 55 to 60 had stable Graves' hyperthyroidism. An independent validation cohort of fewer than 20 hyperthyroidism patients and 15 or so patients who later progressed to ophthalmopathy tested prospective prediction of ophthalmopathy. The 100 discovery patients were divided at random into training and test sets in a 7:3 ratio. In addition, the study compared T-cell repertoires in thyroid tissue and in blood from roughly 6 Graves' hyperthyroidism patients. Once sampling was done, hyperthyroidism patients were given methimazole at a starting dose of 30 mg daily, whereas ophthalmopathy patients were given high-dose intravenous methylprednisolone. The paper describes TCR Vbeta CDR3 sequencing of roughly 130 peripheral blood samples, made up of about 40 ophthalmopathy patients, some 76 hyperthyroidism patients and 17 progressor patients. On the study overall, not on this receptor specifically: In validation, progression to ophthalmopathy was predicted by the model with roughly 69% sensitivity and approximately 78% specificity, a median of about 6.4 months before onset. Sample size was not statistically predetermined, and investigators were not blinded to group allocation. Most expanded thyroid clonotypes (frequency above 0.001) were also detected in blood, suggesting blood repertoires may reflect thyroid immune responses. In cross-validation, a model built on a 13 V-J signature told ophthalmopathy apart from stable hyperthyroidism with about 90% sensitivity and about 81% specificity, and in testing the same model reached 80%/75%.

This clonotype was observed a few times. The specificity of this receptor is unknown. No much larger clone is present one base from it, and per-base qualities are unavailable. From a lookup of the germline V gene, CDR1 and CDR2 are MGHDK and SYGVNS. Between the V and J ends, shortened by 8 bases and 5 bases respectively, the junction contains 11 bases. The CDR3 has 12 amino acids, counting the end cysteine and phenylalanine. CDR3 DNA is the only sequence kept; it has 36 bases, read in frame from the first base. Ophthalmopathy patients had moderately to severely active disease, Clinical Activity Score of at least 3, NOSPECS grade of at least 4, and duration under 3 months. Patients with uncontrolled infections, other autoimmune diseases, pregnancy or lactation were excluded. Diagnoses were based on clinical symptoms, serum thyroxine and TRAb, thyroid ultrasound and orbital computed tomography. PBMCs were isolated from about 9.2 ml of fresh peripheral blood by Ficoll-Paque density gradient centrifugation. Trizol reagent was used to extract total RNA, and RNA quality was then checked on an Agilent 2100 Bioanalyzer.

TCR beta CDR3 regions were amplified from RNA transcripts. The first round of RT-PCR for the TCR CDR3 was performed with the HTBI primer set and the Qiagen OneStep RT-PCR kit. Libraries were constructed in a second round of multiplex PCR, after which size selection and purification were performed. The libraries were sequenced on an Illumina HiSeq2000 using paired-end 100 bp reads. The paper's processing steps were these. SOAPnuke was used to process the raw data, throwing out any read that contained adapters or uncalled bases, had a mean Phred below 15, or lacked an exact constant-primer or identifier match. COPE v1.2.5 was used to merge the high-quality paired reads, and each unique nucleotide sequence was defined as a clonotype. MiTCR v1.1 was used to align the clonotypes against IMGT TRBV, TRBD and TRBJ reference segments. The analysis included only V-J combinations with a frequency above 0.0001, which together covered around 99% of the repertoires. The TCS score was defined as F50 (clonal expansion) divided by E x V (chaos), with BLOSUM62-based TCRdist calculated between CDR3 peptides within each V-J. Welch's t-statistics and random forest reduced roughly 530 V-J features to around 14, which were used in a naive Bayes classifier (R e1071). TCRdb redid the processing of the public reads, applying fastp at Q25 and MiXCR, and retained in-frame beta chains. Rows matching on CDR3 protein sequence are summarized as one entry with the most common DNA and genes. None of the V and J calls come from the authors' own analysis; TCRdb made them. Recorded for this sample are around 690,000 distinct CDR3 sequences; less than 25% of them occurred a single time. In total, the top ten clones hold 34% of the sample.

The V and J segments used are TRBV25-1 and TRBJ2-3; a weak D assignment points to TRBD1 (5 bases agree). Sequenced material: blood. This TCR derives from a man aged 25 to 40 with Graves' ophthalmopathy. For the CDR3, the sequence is CASGSRGDTQYF. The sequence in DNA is TGTGCCAGCGGATCTAGGGGAGATACGCAGTATTTT.